What follows is one T cell receptor beta chain and its context. Its antigen is still unknown. No much larger clonotype is one base removed from it; base qualities were not supplied. These data originate in a study of brain T cells in children with intractable seizures (dated by TCRdb to about 2021). About the full investigation: Resected brain tissue from 50 to 55 pediatric epilepsy surgery cases was initially screened for immune gene transcripts with a NanoString immunology panel. Of the approximately 12 selected surgery cases, pre-surgery blood was also sequenced for eight, so four had brain tissue only. What the authors observed across the whole study: Viral specificity was inferred solely from CDR3 sequence similarity, and the HCMV serostatus of the patients was not known. Because sequencing depth was different between pre-surgery and post-surgery blood, clones absent from the pre-surgery sample may reflect undersampling.

In light of the paper, this sample's time point label describes: resected brain tissue, or blood drawn just prior to surgery. The surgery cases showing the highest brain T cell transcript signatures were chosen for TCR beta chain sequencing of brain tissue and, when available, of blood. Before surgery, patients had received at least one anti-epileptic drug. The TCR-sequenced patients were children whose drug-resistant epilepsy was caused by tuberous sclerosis complex, focal cortical dysplasia, Rasmussen encephalitis or hemimegalencephaly. Blood samples were collected immediately before the epilepsy surgery. Bulk genomic DNA was isolated from unsorted brain tissue and whole blood using the Monarch genomic DNA purification kit. The immunoSEQ assay was used to generate TCR beta chain sequences from genomic DNA. The original methods were these. Any CDR3 sequence that did not begin with the conserved framework cysteine at position 104 was removed by hand. To get clonality, the normalized Shannon's Diversity Index was subtracted from one, giving values from 0 (maximal diversity) to 1 (oligoclonal). Differences in the frequency of the same CDR3 between samples, such as brain versus blood, were assessed with chi-squared comparison-of-proportions tests. Public clonotypes were found through immuneACCESS searches, while the VDJdb browser was used to judge similarity to known antiviral clonotypes. TCRdb obtained this table from immuneACCESS and retained in-frame rearrangements with V and J assigned. These tables miss some clones; where compared with another copy, unresolved V genes account for less than half of the shortfall, and the remainder is unexplained. The V and J calls and clone size are taken from that table; D and trimming were inferred from the DNA. This sample comprises around 80,000 clones, roughly 89% of them detected only once. 24% of the sample lies in the top ten.

Inclusive of the bounding cysteine and phenylalanine, the CDR3 is 16 residues long. This entry keeps only the CDR3 DNA: 48 bases, framed from base 1. The germline V gene sets CDR1 to MDHEN and CDR2 to SYDVKM. V is cut back by 5 bases and J by 0 bases, with 9 bases in the junction unmatched. This clonotype originated in a girl aged 2-15 years with Rasmussen encephalitis and intractable seizures. This material consisted of peripheral blood, taken at surgery. The rearrangement combines TRBV28 with TRBJ2-7; TRBD1 matches 8 bases in the middle. The DNA sequence reads TGTGCCAGCAGTGCGTCCACAGGGGGAAGCTCCTACGAGCAGTACTTC. It translates as CASSASTGGSSYEQYF.